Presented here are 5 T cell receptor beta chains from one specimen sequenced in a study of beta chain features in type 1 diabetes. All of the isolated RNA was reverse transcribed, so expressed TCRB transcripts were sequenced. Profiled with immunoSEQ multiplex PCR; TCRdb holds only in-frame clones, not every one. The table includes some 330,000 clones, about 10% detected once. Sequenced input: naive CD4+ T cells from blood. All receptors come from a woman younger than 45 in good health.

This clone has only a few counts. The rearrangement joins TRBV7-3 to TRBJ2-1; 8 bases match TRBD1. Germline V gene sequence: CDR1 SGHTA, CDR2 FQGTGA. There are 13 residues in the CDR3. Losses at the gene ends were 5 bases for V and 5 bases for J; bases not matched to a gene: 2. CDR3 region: CASSKTGDNEQFF. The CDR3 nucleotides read TGTGCCAGCAGCAAGACAGGGGACAATGAGCAGTTCTTC.

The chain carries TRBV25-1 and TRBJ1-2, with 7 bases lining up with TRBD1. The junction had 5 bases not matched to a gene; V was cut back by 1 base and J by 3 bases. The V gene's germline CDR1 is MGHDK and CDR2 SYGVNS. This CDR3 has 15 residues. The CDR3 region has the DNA TGTGCCAGCAGTGAATTAACAGGGGACTACTATGGCTACACCTTC. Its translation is CASSELTGDYYGYTF.

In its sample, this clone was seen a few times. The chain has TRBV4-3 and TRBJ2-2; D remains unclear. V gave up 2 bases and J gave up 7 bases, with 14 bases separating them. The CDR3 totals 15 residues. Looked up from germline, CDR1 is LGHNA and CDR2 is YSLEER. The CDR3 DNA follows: TGCGCCAGCAGCCAACTACAGCAGCCCAACGGGGAGCTGTTTTTT. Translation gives CASSQLQQPNGELFF.

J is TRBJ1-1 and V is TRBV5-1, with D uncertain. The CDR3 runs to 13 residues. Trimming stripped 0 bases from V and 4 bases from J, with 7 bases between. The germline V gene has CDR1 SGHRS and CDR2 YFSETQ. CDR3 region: CASSLGGSTEAFF. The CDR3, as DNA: TGCGCCAGCAGCTTGGGAGGGTCCACTGAAGCTTTCTTT.

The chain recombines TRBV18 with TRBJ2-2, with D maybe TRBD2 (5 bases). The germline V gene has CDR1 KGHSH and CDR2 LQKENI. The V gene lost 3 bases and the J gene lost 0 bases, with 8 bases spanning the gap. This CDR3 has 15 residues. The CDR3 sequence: CASSPALANTGELFF. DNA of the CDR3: TGTGCCAGCTCACCCGCACTAGCGAACACCGGGGAGCTGTTTTTT.